Listed here are 26 T cell receptor beta chains from one sample, sequenced in a study of T cells in women clearing cervical HPV infection. Clones were sequenced by immunoSEQ multiplex PCR, and TCRdb holds only the in-frame ones, with some missing. The sample totals some 50,000 clones. Sequencing used blood buffy coat. The origin of the receptors is a woman between 18 and 70 years old with a cervical HPV16 infection that either progressed to CIN3+ or cleared (not recorded which).

Concerning this clone: The missing CDR3 end, 3 residues past where the read stops, is filled in from the germline J gene. The chain is built from TRBV19 and TRBJ2-1, with D maybe TRBD2 (7 bases). Germline values: CDR1 LNHDA, CDR2 SQIVND (reference sequence). The V end was cut by 3 bases, the J end by 8 bases, with 17 bases between. There are 15 residues in the CDR3. CDR3: CASSMGRGGRDEQFF. Incomplete CDR3 DNA: TGTGCCAGTAGTATGGGGAGGGGGGGTAGGGATGAG.

Regarding this clone: The sequenced fragment ends 3 residues before the CDR3 boundary, so the rest is inferred from the germline J gene. The chain is built from TRBV14 and TRBJ1-3; D may be TRBD1 (6 bases). CDR1 and CDR2 from the germline V gene are SGHDN and FVKESK. V was trimmed by 4 bases and J by 2 bases, leaving 15 bases between them. This CDR3 is built from 16 residues. CDR3 DNA, as far as it was read: TGTGCCAGCAGCCGCCGCGGGGGCGCGCCTGGAAACACC. Translation gives CASSRRGGAPGNT. The whole CDR3 protein reads CASSRRGGAPGNTIYF.

Turning to this clone: From the germline J gene comes the end of the CDR3, since the read stops 3 residues before it. The chain has TRBV7-9 and TRBJ1-2; D not certain. This CDR3 has 13 amino acids. Germline V gene data show CDR1 as SEHNR and CDR2 as FQNEAQ (reference sequence). The part of the CDR3 DNA that was read is TGTGCCAGCAGTTCGGGTTCGGTCTACGAC. Its protein is CASSSGSVYD. The complete CDR3 sequence is CASSSGSVYDYTF.

On this clone itself: The read comes to an end 3 residues before the CDR3 does, leaving the germline J gene to fill in the end. The chain combines TRBV6-1 with TRBJ2-3; D ambiguous. The germline V gene has CDR1 MNHNS and CDR2 SASEGT. The CDR3 consists of 16 residues. The germline V and J ends were trimmed by 1 base and 0 bases, with 11 bases remaining between them. CDR3 bases read: TGTGCCAGCAGTGAAGGTACCCACTCTAGCACAGATACG. Protein: CASSEGTHSSTDT. The full CDR3 protein is CASSEGTHSSTDTQYF.

Comments on this clone: The read ends 3 residues shy of where the CDR3 ends; the end is completed using the germline J gene. The chain is built from TRBV9 and TRBJ1-5, with TRBD1 as a possible D gene (6 bases). Germline CDR1 and CDR2: SGDLS and YYNGEE. Deletions cut 4 bases from V and 7 bases from J, with 18 bases between. The CDR3 has 15 amino acids. The DNA read from the CDR3 is TGTGCCAGCAGCCGTGAATGGGGGCGTGGCCAGCCC. It encodes CASSREWGRGQP. The CDR3 in its entirety is CASSREWGRGQPQHF.

On this clone itself: Read sequence stops 3 residues before the CDR3 end, and the germline J gene provides the missing end. This specimen includes other DNA sequences encoding the same CDR3. This sequence joins TRBV7-3 and TRBJ2-2; 9 nucleotides line up with TRBD2. CDR1 SGHTA and CDR2 FQGTGA come from the germline V gene. With 5 bases clipped from V and 4 bases from J, the junction kept 5 bases outside the gene matches. This CDR3 has 15 amino acids. Partial CDR3 DNA: TGTGCCAGCAGCGAGGCGGGGGGGGCCACCGGGGAG. Its protein is CASSEAGGATGE. The whole CDR3 protein reads CASSEAGGATGELFF.

Notes on this clone: The missing CDR3 end, 3 residues past where the read stops, is filled in from the germline J gene. The rearrangement joins TRBV20-1 to TRBJ2-1; 9 bases are a match to TRBD2. Germline trimming cut 0 bases from V and 3 bases from J; bases unmatched to any gene: 6. The CDR3 loop spans 16 amino acids. The germline gives CDR1 DFQATT, CDR2 SNEGSKA (reference sequence). CDR3: CSARDMGLAVYNEQFF. The sequenced CDR3 bases are TGCAGTGCTAGAGATATGGGACTAGCAGTCTACAATGAG.

On this clone: Read data end 3 residues before the CDR3 end; the end is taken from the germline J gene. The chain uses TRBV28 and TRBJ2-7; D not resolved. The CDR3 is made up of 11 amino acids. The ends were cut back, 6 bases at V and 6 bases at J, with 9 bases in the middle. CDR1 MDHEN and CDR2 SYDVKM come from the germline V gene. The CDR3 reads CASSLAFEQYF. The CDR3 DNA, read in part, is TGTGCCAGCAGCCTTGCGTTCGAG. The whole variable domain, remainder taken from reference TRBV28 and TRBJ2-7, is DVKVTQSSRYLVKRTGEKVFLECVQDMDHENMFWYRQDPGLGLRLIYFSYDVKMKEKGDIPEGYSVSREKKERFSLILESASTNQTSMYLCASSLAFEQYFGPGTRLTVT.

Regarding this clone: Germline is not matched at one junction end, which may reflect a read error. The read halts 3 residues ahead of the CDR3 end, with the missing end drawn from the germline J gene. This chain joins TRBV7-3 and TRBJ1-1; maybe TRBD1 (6 bases). In germline, CDR1 is SGHTA, CDR2 FQGTGA. The CDR3 is made up of 13 amino acids. CDR3 sequence reads: CASSQGPNTEAFF. Partial CDR3 DNA: TGTGCCAGCAGCCAGGGGCCTAACACTGAG. Full variable domain (missing parts from reference TRBV7-3 and TRBJ1-1): GAGVSQTPSNKVTEKGKYVELRCDPISGHTALYWYRQSLGQGPEFLIYFQGTGAADDSGLPNDRFFAVRPEGSVSTLKIQRTERGDSAVYLCASSQGPNTEAFFGQGTRLTVV.

Notes on this clone: The CDR3 end falls 3 residues outside the read, so it is completed with the germline J gene. This sequence joins TRBV7-9 and TRBJ2-3; 8 bases fit TRBD2. The CDR3 has 14 residues. Germline V gene lookup returns CDR1 SEHNR and CDR2 FQNEAQ (reference sequence). The CDR3: CASSLGGLVGTQYF. The DNA read from the CDR3 is TGTGCCAGCAGCTTAGGGGGACTAGTCGGGACG. The entire variable domain, with the rest obtained from reference TRBV7-9 and TRBJ2-3, is as follows: DTGVSQNPRHKITKRGQNVTFRCDPISEHNRLYWYRQTLGQGPEFLTYFQNEAQLEKSRLLSDRFSAERPKGSFSTLEIQRTEQGDSAMYLCASSLGGLVGTQYFGPGTRLTVL.

This chain's CDR3 is CASSLQRNTEAFF. Partial CDR3 DNA: TGTGCCAGCAGCCTACAGAGGAACACTGAA. J is TRBJ1-1 and V is TRBV3-1 (or the pseudogene TRBV3-2); D not certain. Read coverage stops 3 residues before the CDR3 terminus; the germline J gene supplies the remainder. In germline, CDR1 is LGHDT, CDR2 YNNKEL (reference sequence). The CDR3 loop spans 13 amino acids. V was cut by 4 bases and J by 1 base, with 7 bases left in between.

Worth noting for this clone: The read is 3 residues too short to cover the CDR3 end, so that end is filled in from the germline J gene. This rearrangement joins TRBV6-1 to TRBJ2-5, with D tentatively TRBD2 (6 bases). There are 15 residues in the CDR3. Deletions cut 1 base from V and 5 bases from J, with 14 bases between. The germline CDR1 and CDR2 sequences are MNHNS and SASEGT. CDR3 in amino acids: CASSEGLAAQETQYF. The sequenced CDR3 bases are TGTGCCAGCAGTGAAGGTTTAGCGGCGCAGGAGACC.

A note on this clone: The read stops 3 residues short of the end of the CDR3; the missing end is completed from the germline J gene. The rearrangement joins TRBV7-9 to TRBJ2-3; a possible D gene is TRBD2 (5 bases). Germline V gene sequence: CDR1 SEHNR, CDR2 FQNEAQ (reference sequence). The CDR3 has 15 residues. CDR3 amino acids: CASTEGTDHQETQYF. The CDR3 bases that were read are TGTGCCAGCACCGAGGGTACAGATCACCAAGAGACG.

With regard to this clone: With the read ending 3 residues before the CDR3 end, the germline J gene is used to fill in that end. The genes are TRBV7-6 and TRBJ1-4; TRBD1 matches 7 bases. CDR1 is SGHVS, CDR2 FNYEAQ, per germline. The CDR3 extends over 18 amino acids. This CDR3 is CASSPRGRTSSYNSPLFF. The covered CDR3 bases are TGTGCCAGCAGCCCTAGGGGGCGGACCAGCTCCTATAATTCACCA.

Comment on this clone: The read ends 3 residues before the CDR3 terminus; that terminus is restored from the germline J gene. The chain is built from TRBV7-6 and TRBJ1-6; 8 nucleotides align to TRBD1. The CDR3 loop spans 17 amino acids. Unmatched junction bases numbered 4, after V lost 0 bases and J lost 3 bases. Germline V gives CDR1 SGHVS, CDR2 FNYEAQ. Partial CDR3 DNA: TGTGCCAGCAGCTTAGCCCCGACAGGGGACTATAATTCACCC. Translated, it gives CASSLAPTGDYNSP. From start to end, the CDR3 is CASSLAPTGDYNSPLHF.

CDR3 in amino acids: CASSLPGANYGYTF. The CDR3 bases that were read are TGTGCCAGCAGTTTGCCAGGGGCCAACTATGGC. This chain joins TRBV28 and TRBJ1-2, with D maybe TRBD1 (6 bases). The CDR3 goes on 3 residues after the read ends, and that part is filled in from the germline J gene. V was trimmed by 3 bases and J by 2 bases, leaving 10 bases between them. Germline lookup yields CDR1 MDHEN and CDR2 SYDVKM. The CDR3 is 14 amino acids.

Of note for this clone: The sequenced fragment ends 3 residues before the CDR3 boundary, so the rest is inferred from the germline J gene. The V call is TRBV5-1, the J call TRBJ2-3; weak D call: TRBD1 (6 bases). The germline V gene has CDR1 SGHRS and CDR2 YFSETQ. Between the trimmed V and J ends, which lost 0 bases and 5 bases, there was a span of 13 bases. This CDR3 spans 15 amino acids. CDR3 bases read: TGCGCCAGCAGCTTGGCGGGCAGGGGAATAGATACG. This gives the protein CASSLAGRGIDT. The full CDR3 protein is CASSLAGRGIDTQYF.

To note about this clone: The read ends 3 residues shy of where the CDR3 ends; the end is completed using the germline J gene. This rearrangement joins TRBV19 to TRBJ1-1; the D is unclear. The CDR3 has 14 amino acids. Germline V lookup: CDR1 LNHDA, CDR2 SQIVND (reference sequence). V was clipped by 7 bases and J by 1 base, with 13 bases between them. The covered CDR3 bases are TGTGCCAGTAAAGCGTCTAGAGCGAACACTGAA. Protein product: CASKASRANTE. The full CDR3 is CASKASRANTEAFF.

In regard to this clone: Germline and junction disagree at one end, which may indicate a read error. Coverage ceases 3 residues before the CDR3 finishes, and the germline J gene fills in the end. This sequence joins TRBV7-7 and TRBJ1-2; 7 bases line up with TRBD1. CDR3 length: 13 amino acids. Germline assignment: CDR1 SSHAT and CDR2 FNYEAQ (reference sequence). Partial CDR3 DNA: TGTGCTAGCAGCCTTCGACAGGGCGATACC. This encodes CASSLRQGDT. The CDR3 reads in full as CASSLRQGDTYTF.

About this clone: Coverage ceases 3 residues before the CDR3 finishes, and the germline J gene fills in the end. The rearrangement links TRBV19 to TRBJ2-3; 7 bases are shared with TRBD1. The CDR3 runs to 14 residues. Germline-derived CDR1 and CDR2 are LNHDA and SQIVND (reference sequence). The V gene end was trimmed by 8 bases and the J gene end by 2 bases; junction bases not matched to a gene: 7. Here the CDR3 reads CASQDRAVTDTQYF. CDR3 bases read: TGTGCCAGTCAAGACAGGGCTGTCACAGATACG.

As regards this clone: The read terminates 3 residues before the CDR3 end, so the remaining end is supplied by the germline J gene. The chain employs TRBV20-1 and TRBJ1-5, with unresolved D. This CDR3 is 14 amino acids long. The V gene lost 0 bases and the J gene lost 6 bases, with 12 bases spanning the gap. From germline, CDR1 is DFQATT and CDR2 SNEGSKA (reference sequence). Partial CDR3 DNA: TGCAGTGCTAGAGATTTGTCACCGGGTCAGCCC. Encoded protein: CSARDLSPGQP. The whole CDR3 region reads CSARDLSPGQPQHF.

As to this clone: With the read ending 3 residues before the CDR3 end, the germline J gene is used to fill in that end. This chain connects TRBV4-1 to TRBJ1-2; tentative D call: TRBD1 (5 bases). V lost 0 bases and J 5 bases, leaving 19 bases between the germline ends. The germline V gene encodes CDR1 MGHRA and CDR2 YSYEKL. This CDR3 comprises 17 residues. CDR3 loop: CASSQDLAATASYGYTF. The CDR3 bases that were read are TGCGCCAGCAGCCAAGACCTTGCGGCGACAGCCTCTTATGGC.

Concerning this clone: The read comes to an end 3 residues before the CDR3 does, leaving the germline J gene to fill in the end. This chain uses TRBV6-1 with TRBJ1-2; 9 bases line up with TRBD1. Germline values: CDR1 MNHNS, CDR2 SASEGT. There are 15 residues in the CDR3. CDR3 region: CASSEATGGSYDYTF. The sequenced part of the CDR3 DNA is TGTGCCAGCAGTGAAGCGACAGGGGGGTCCTACGAC.

The CDR3 here is CASSELGGVGQPQHF. The sequenced CDR3 bases are TGTGCCAGCAGTGAACTGGGGGGGGTAGGACAGCCC. This rearrangement joins TRBV2 to TRBJ1-5, with D possibly being TRBD1 (5 bases). Read sequence stops 3 residues before the CDR3 end, and the germline J gene provides the missing end. The CDR3 spans 15 residues. The V gene's germline CDR1 is SNHLY and CDR2 FYNNEI. V lost 2 bases to trimming and J lost 7 bases, with 15 bases between them.

Concerning this clone: The read stops 3 residues short of the end of the CDR3; the missing end is completed from the germline J gene. This sequence joins TRBV19 and TRBJ1-2; 7 bases match TRBD1. Germline V CDR1 and CDR2: LNHDA, SQIVND (reference sequence). The CDR3 runs 14 residues. V gave up 3 bases and J gave up 1 base; unmatched junction bases: 2. CDR3 region: CASSMGTVNYGYTF. CDR3 DNA (partial): TGTGCCAGTAGTATGGGGACAGTTAACTATGGC.

The part of the CDR3 DNA that was read is TGTGCCAGCAGCTTATCTGTACTAGATGGAGAGACG. Translated: CASSLSVLDGET. The CDR3 in its entirety is CASSLSVLDGETQYF. The V call is TRBV7-7, the J call TRBJ2-3; maybe TRBD2 (5 bases). The CDR3 is cut off 3 residues early in the read; its end comes from the germline J gene. The germline CDR1 and CDR2 sequences are SSHAT and FNYEAQ (reference sequence). The length of the CDR3 is 15 residues.